These 27 T cell receptor beta chains were sequenced from one sample in a study of radiation and T cells in renal cell carcinoma. The time point: baseline pretreatment blood. Treatment given: 15 Gy SBRT to primary tumor, nephrectomy 4 weeks later. The repertoire was sequenced with immunoSEQ multiplex PCR; TCRdb's copy has only in-frame clones and lacks some. The sample has approximately 150,000 clones, less than 90% seen once. This specimen consisted of blood, obtained from a patient whose treatment included radiotherapy and nephrectomy. The receptors were sampled from a woman between 65 and 79 years old with renal cell carcinoma.

V is TRBV2 and J is TRBJ2-2; 9 bases fit TRBD1. The germline V gene encodes CDR1 SNHLY and CDR2 FYNNEI. The CDR3 sequence is 14 residues long. With 9 bases clipped from V and 5 bases from J, the junction kept 7 bases outside the gene matches. CDR3 loop: CARRGQGRTGELFF. CDR3 bases: TGTGCCAGGAGAGGACAGGGGAGGACCGGGGAGCTGTTTTTT.

The V call is TRBV11-3, the J call TRBJ2-7, with a possible D match to TRBD2 (7 bases). Germline V gene lookup returns CDR1 SGHNT and CDR2 YENEEA. V was trimmed by 5 bases and J by 2 bases, leaving 19 bases between them. This CDR3 has 16 amino acids. DNA of the CDR3: TGTGCCAGCAGCCTGGGGGCGGGGGCGCCTCCCTACGAGCAGTACTTC. Translating gives CASSLGAGAPPYEQYF.

The V and J genes are TRBV18 and TRBJ2-7; perhaps D is TRBD1 or TRBD2 (5 bases each). The CDR3 sequence is 15 residues long. The V end was cut by 3 bases, the J end by 4 bases, with 16 bases between. The germline gives CDR1 KGHSH, CDR2 LQKENI. The CDR3 is CASSPLTGLGYEQYF. Written as DNA, the CDR3 is TGTGCCAGCTCACCCCTCACGGGGCTAGGGTACGAGCAGTACTTC.

The chain is built from TRBV9 and TRBJ2-3; 12 bases map to TRBD2. V was clipped by 3 bases and J by 3 bases; unmatched bases: 5. This CDR3 contains 16 residues. CDR1 and CDR2 from the germline V gene are SGDLS and YYNGEE. As DNA, the CDR3 is TGTGCCAGCAGCGCGACTAGCGGGGGCAGGACAGATACGCAGTATTTT. This gives the protein CASSATSGGRTDTQYF.

The chain joins TRBV7-2 to TRBJ2-7; tentative D call: TRBD2 (8 bases). This CDR3 comprises 13 residues. Germline V lookup: CDR1 SGHTA, CDR2 FQGNSA. Trimming stripped 4 bases from V and 11 bases from J, with 18 bases between. CDR3: CASSSRGGTEKYF. As DNA, the CDR3 is TGTGCCAGCAGCTCCCGGGGGGGGACAGAGAAGTACTTC. The variable domain in full, with the rest retrieved from reference TRBV7-2 and TRBJ2-7, is GAGVSQSPSNKVTEKGKDVELRCDPISGHTALYWYRQSLGQGLEFLIYFQGNSAPDKSGLPSDRFSAERTGGSVSTLTIQRTQQEDSAVYLCASSSRGGTEKYFGPGTRLTVT.

The chain links TRBV28 to TRBJ2-7, with D possibly being TRBD1 or TRBD2 (6 bases each). Germline CDR1 is MDHEN and CDR2 is SYDVKM. The V gene lost 2 bases and the J gene lost 6 bases, with 11 bases spanning the gap. The CDR3 is made up of 13 amino acids. The CDR3 loop is CASSLTGTGEQYF. CDR3 in DNA: TGTGCCAGCAGTTTAACAGGGACTGGCGAGCAGTACTTC.

The genes are TRBV7-9 and TRBJ1-1, with a possible D match to TRBD1 (5 bases). The CDR3 spans 18 residues. Trimming removed 5 bases from V and 4 bases from J, with 26 bases in between. Germline V lookup: CDR1 SEHNR, CDR2 FQNEAQ (reference sequence). CDR3 DNA: TGTGCCAGCAGCCCCAGTCAGGCAGGGAGTCTGGCGGCCACTGAAGCTTTCTTT. Amino acids: CASSPSQAGSLAATEAFF. The full variable domain, rest sourced from reference TRBV7-9 and TRBJ1-1, is DTGVSQNPRHKITKRGQNVTFRCDPISEHNRLYWYRQTLGQGPEFLTYFQNEAQLEKSRLLSDRFSAERPKGSFSTLEIQRTEQGDSAMYLCASSPSQAGSLAATEAFFGQGTRLTVV.

This clone showed up just once. This chain connects TRBV9 to TRBJ2-5, with 10 bases lining up with TRBD2. The CDR3 loop spans 16 amino acids. V was pared by 2 bases and J by 1 base, with 5 bases of the junction left unmatched. CDR1 and CDR2 (germline): SGDLS, YYNGEE. The CDR3 loop is CASSVGTSVAQETQYF. The CDR3 nucleotides are TGTGCCAGCAGCGTGGGGACTAGCGTGGCCCAAGAGACCCAGTACTTC. The variable domain in full, completed from reference TRBV9 and TRBJ2-5, reads DSGVTQTPKHLITATGQRVTLRCSPRSGDLSVYWYQQSLDQGLQFLIQYYNGEERAKGNILERFSAQQFPDLHSELNLSSLELGDSALYFCASSVGTSVAQETQYFGPGTRLLVL.

The V gene is TRBV10-1, the J gene TRBJ2-5, with 15 nucleotides matching TRBD2. Germline loops: CDR1 WNHNN, CDR2 SYGVQD (reference sequence). V gave up 5 bases and J gave up 4 bases; unmatched junction bases: 8. The CDR3 is 17 residues long. The CDR3 loop is CASSRTSGGEGLETQYF. For the CDR3, the DNA is TGCGCCAGCAGTAGGACTAGCGGGGGGGAGGGGTTAGAGACCCAGTACTTC.

This chain joins TRBV5-1 and TRBJ2-1; TRBD2 is a possible D gene (5 bases). V lost 0 bases, J lost 5 bases, and 9 bases lay in between. This CDR3 has 14 residues. Germline V gene lookup returns CDR1 SGHRS and CDR2 YFSETQ. CDR3 bases: TGCGCCAGCAGCTTGGCGGGAAGTCACAATGAGCAGTTCTTC. It encodes CASSLAGSHNEQFF.

The chain uses TRBV6-1 and TRBJ1-2, with no clear D. This CDR3 is built from 13 residues. Germline V gene lookup returns CDR1 MNHNS and CDR2 SASEGT. V dropped 2 bases and J dropped 5 bases, with 9 bases sitting between them. The CDR3 DNA sequence: TGTGCCAGCAGTGAAACGACGGCTTATGGCTACACCTTC. This encodes CASSETTAYGYTF.

This chain links TRBV7-2 with TRBJ2-5, with D hard to call. Trimming removed 5 bases at V and 4 bases at J, with 8 bases between. Germline CDR1 is SGHTA and CDR2 is FQGNSA. There are 12 residues in the CDR3. The CDR3 coding sequence is TGTGCCAGCAGCCCCCGCGGAGAGACCCAGTACTTC. Its translation is CASSPRGETQYF.

The J gene is TRBJ1-4, the V gene TRBV28; 9 nucleotides align to TRBD1. Germline assignment: CDR1 MDHEN and CDR2 SYDVKM. The CDR3 extends over 16 amino acids. V gave up 5 bases and J gave up 4 bases; unmatched junction bases: 8. The CDR3 region is CASSVTGTGYNEKLFF. The CDR3 DNA reads TGTGCCAGCAGTGTCACCGGGACAGGGTATAATGAAAAACTGTTTTTT.

This chain joins TRBV11-2 and TRBJ2-3; D not resolved. The CDR3 has 17 amino acids. Germline loops: CDR1 SGHAT, CDR2 FQNNGV. The germline V and J ends were trimmed by 5 bases and 2 bases, with 20 bases remaining between them. The CDR3 DNA follows: TGTGCCAGCAGCACCTTCGATTTCCTCCCTCACACAGATACGCAGTATTTT. Amino acid sequence: CASSTFDFLPHTDTQYF.

The chain links TRBV2 to TRBJ2-5, with D unresolved. The CDR3 is 14 residues long. The V gene's germline CDR1 is SNHLY and CDR2 FYNNEI. Trimming removed 1 base from V and 4 bases from J, with 10 bases in between. The CDR3 spells CASSEEVVRETQYF. For the CDR3, the DNA is TGTGCCAGCAGTGAAGAGGTAGTTCGAGAGACCCAGTACTTC.

The chain uses TRBV27 and TRBJ1-6, with D unresolved. Germline CDR1 reads MNHEY; CDR2 reads SMNVEV (reference sequence). V lost 3 bases to trimming and J lost 0 bases, with 12 bases between them. The CDR3 is made up of 17 amino acids. CDR3 loop: CASSLRTLSSYNSPLHF. The CDR3 DNA reads TGTGCCAGCAGTTTGCGTACCTTGAGCTCCTATAATTCACCCCTCCACTTT.

This clone was found once. This chain links TRBV9 with TRBJ1-3; D gene unclear. Germline CDR1 is SGDLS and CDR2 is YYNGEE. V dropped 0 bases and J dropped 0 bases, with 4 bases sitting between them. There are 14 residues in the CDR3. The CDR3 sequence is CASSVESSGNTIYF. CDR3 nucleotides: TGTGCCAGCAGCGTAGAAAGCTCTGGAAACACCATATATTTT.

The CDR3 DNA sequence: TGCGCCAGCAGCTTCTTTAGCACAGATACGCAGTATTTT. This gives the protein CASSFFSTDTQYF. J is TRBJ2-3 and V is TRBV5-1, with D hard to call. CDR1 and CDR2 (germline): SGHRS, YFSETQ. V was trimmed by 2 bases and J by 0 bases, leaving 4 bases between them. This CDR3 has 13 residues. Drawing the rest from reference TRBV5-1 and TRBJ2-3, the complete variable domain is KAGVTQTPRYLIKTRGQQVTLSCSPISGHRSVSWYQQTPGQGLQFLFEYFSETQRNKGNFPGRFSGRQFSNSRSEMNVSTLELGDSALYLCASSFFSTDTQYFGPGTRLTVL.

J is TRBJ2-7 and V is TRBV15, with 9 bases fitting TRBD2. The CDR3 totals 15 residues. Per the germline V gene, CDR1 is LNHNV and CDR2 is YYDKDF (reference sequence). The ends lost 1 base at V and 3 bases at J; junction bases unmatched: 4. The CDR3 sequence: CATSRGGSGGYEQYF. For the CDR3, the DNA is TGTGCCACCAGCAGAGGAGGTAGCGGGGGCTACGAGCAGTACTTC.

V is TRBV7-6 and J is TRBJ1-2; tentatively, D is TRBD1 (6 bases). This CDR3 is built from 15 residues. V lost 1 base and J 4 bases, leaving 13 bases between the germline ends. From germline, CDR1 is SGHVS and CDR2 FNYEAQ. The CDR3 bases are TGTGCCAGCAGCTTAGGGGGGGGCGGTAGCTATGGCTACACCTTC. As protein: CASSLGGGGSYGYTF.

This rearrangement joins TRBV2 to TRBJ2-7; D ambiguous. Germline V gene sequence: CDR1 SNHLY, CDR2 FYNNEI. The CDR3 is 12 amino acids. Trimming cost V 6 bases and J 7 bases, with 13 bases left between them. The CDR3 loop is CASRVTGWEQYF. Written as DNA, the CDR3 is TGTGCCAGCAGGGTGACGGGCTGGGAGCAGTACTTC.

The CDR3 is CSAPGAGGLLTLKGQFF. In DNA, the CDR3 is TGCAGCGCCCCCGGGGCGGGGGGGCTCCTGACCCTAAAAGGGCAGTTCTTC. The V and J genes are TRBV29-1 and TRBJ2-1; 9 bases match TRBD2. CDR1 and CDR2 (germline): SQVTM, ANQGSEA. J gave up 12 bases and V 7 bases, and 25 bases lay outside the gene matches. This CDR3 spans 17 amino acids.

This chain connects TRBV4-2 to TRBJ2-1, with D maybe TRBD2 (6 bases). The length of the CDR3 is 16 residues. Germline CDR1 is LGHNA and CDR2 is YNFKEQ. V was pared by 0 bases and J by 3 bases, with 12 bases between. Here the CDR3 reads CASSQESAGYYNEQFF. As DNA, the CDR3 is TGTGCCAGCAGCCAAGAGTCTGCGGGATACTACAATGAGCAGTTCTTC.

The V and J genes are TRBV29-1 and TRBJ1-2; possibly TRBD1 for D (5 bases). V lost 6 bases, J lost 8 bases, and 19 bases lay in between. CDR3 size: 13 residues. Germline assignment: CDR1 SQVTM and CDR2 ANQGSEA. The CDR3 nucleotides are TGCAGCGTAGCCTTGGGGGGGATCGACGGCTACACCTTC. Amino acids: CSVALGGIDGYTF.

V gene TRBV2 combines with J gene TRBJ2-6, with D possibly being TRBD1 (6 bases). V was cut by 2 bases and J by 2 bases, with 7 bases left in between. Germline V gene lookup returns CDR1 SNHLY and CDR2 FYNNEI. CDR3 size: 15 residues. DNA for the CDR3: TGTGCCAGCAGTGAAAGGGGGACTGGGGCCAACGTCCTGACTTTC. Translating it yields CASSERGTGANVLTF.

The chain is built from TRBV6-5 and TRBJ1-2; tentatively, D is TRBD1 (5 bases). CDR1 is MNHEY, CDR2 SVGAGI, per germline. The germline V and J ends were trimmed by 4 bases and 0 bases, with 15 bases remaining between them. The CDR3 runs to 16 residues. CDR3 nucleotide sequence: TGTGCCAGCAGTTCAGAACGACAGCTCACTAACTATGGCTACACCTTC. Translated, it gives CASSSERQLTNYGYTF.

The chain recombines TRBV30 with TRBJ1-2, with 7 bases that match TRBD1. Losses at the gene ends were 5 bases for V and 5 bases for J; bases not matched to a gene: 11. CDR3 length equals 14 residues. Germline values: CDR1 GTSNPN, CDR2 SVGIG (reference sequence). The CDR3 region is CAWATGWGMYGYTF. CDR3 DNA: TGTGCCTGGGCGACAGGGTGGGGGATGTATGGCTACACCTTC.